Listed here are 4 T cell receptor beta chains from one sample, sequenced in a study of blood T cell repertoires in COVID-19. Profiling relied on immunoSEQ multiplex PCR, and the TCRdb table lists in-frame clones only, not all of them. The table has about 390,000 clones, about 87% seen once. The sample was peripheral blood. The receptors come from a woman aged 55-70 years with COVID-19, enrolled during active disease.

The chain's CDR3 is CSVGLRRRGNEKLFF. The CDR3 DNA reads as TGCAGCGTCGGTCTCCGGCGAAGGGGTAATGAAAAACTGTTTTTT. The chain carries TRBV29-1 and TRBJ1-4; maybe TRBD1 (5 bases). The V gene lost 6 bases and the J gene lost 4 bases, with 18 bases spanning the gap. Germline V gives CDR1 SQVTM, CDR2 ANQGSEA. CDR3 size: 15 residues.

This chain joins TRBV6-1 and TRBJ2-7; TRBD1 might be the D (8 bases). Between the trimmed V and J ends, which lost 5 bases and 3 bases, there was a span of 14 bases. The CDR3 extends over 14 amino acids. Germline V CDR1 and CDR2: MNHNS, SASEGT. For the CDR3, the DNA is TGTGCCAGCAGTTCACAGGGGGAGGGCTACGAGCAGTACTTC. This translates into CASSSQGEGYEQYF.

CDR3: CASSSWTAAGELFF. For the CDR3, the DNA is TGTGCCAGCAGTTCCTGGACAGCCGCCGGGGAGCTGTTTTTT. The gene calls are TRBV27 and TRBJ2-2, with a weak D call TRBD1 (6 bases). V shed 4 bases and J shed 6 bases, with 12 bases lying between them. Germline CDR1 reads MNHEY; CDR2 reads SMNVEV (reference sequence). The CDR3 contains 14 residues.

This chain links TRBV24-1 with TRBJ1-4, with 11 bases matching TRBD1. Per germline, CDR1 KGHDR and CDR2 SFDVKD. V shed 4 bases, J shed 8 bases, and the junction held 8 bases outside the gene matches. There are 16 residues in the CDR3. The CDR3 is CATSEGPGQGGEKLFF. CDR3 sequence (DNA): TGTGCCACCAGTGAGGGACCGGGACAGGGGGGCGAAAAACTGTTTTTT.